Listed below are T cell receptor beta chains from one sample, sequenced in a study of blood T cells in healthy people across ages. TCRdb redid the calling of the 5' RACE reads with MiXCR, one entry per CDR3 protein. Of about 940,000 distinct CDR3 sequences in the sample, about 44% were seen once. Sequences were obtained from blood. The receptor set was obtained from a man aged 25-45 years in good health. CDR3s include the opening cysteine and the closing phenylalanine or tryptophan. The order of the fields is clone size, D gene, J gene, V gene, CDR3 DNA, CDR3 protein. The D gene is left open where the match is weak. Clone size is shown for a subset of rows, as once, few, many or a class of expanded clone.

>-|-|TRBJ1-1|TRBV5-1
TGCGCCAGCAGCTTGATCGTCAACACTGAAGCTTTCTTT
CASSLIVNTEAFF
>-|-|TRBJ2-1|TRBV9
TGTGCCAGCAGCGTAGTCGGGGGGCGATCCTACAATGAGCAGTTCTTC
CASSVVGGRSYNEQFF
>-|TRBD2|TRBJ2-3|TRBV5-1
TGCGCCAGCAGCTTCGAGCCCTCAGGACTAGTGGGCCCAGATACGCAGTATTTT
CASSFEPSGLVGPDTQYF
>-|TRBD2|TRBJ2-3|TRBV4-2
TGTGCCAGCAGCCAAGATCGGGGTAGCGGGGGGGCAAAAGATACGCAGTATTTT
CASSQDRGSGGAKDTQYF
>-|-|TRBJ1-1|TRBV29-1
TGCAGCGTTGAAGATCGGAAAGGAAGGAACACTGAAGCTTTCTTT
CSVEDRKGRNTEAFF
>-|TRBD1|TRBJ2-4|TRBV6-5
TGTACCAGCAGTTACGGGGGACAGGGTGCCAAAAACATTCAGTACTTC
CTSSYGGQGAKNIQYF
>few|-|TRBJ1-2|TRBV4-3
TGCGCCAGCAGCCAAGATTTGGCAGGCAACTATGGCTACACCTTC
CASSQDLAGNYGYTF
>few|-|TRBJ2-3|TRBV7-2
TGTGCCAGCAGCTTAGAAGAAATAGGCACAGATACGCAGTATTTT
CASSLEEIGTDTQYF
>few|-|TRBJ1-2|TRBV27
TGTGCCAGCAGAAATCTGGGGTGGGGTAACTATGGCTACACCTTC
CASRNLGWGNYGYTF
>few|-|TRBJ2-1|TRBV6-6
TGTGCCAGCACCGATAGTAGCAATGAGCAGTTCTTC
CASTDSSNEQFF
>few|-|TRBJ1-5|TRBV4-2
TGTGCCAGCAGCCAAGACCGCGTCGCAGCCCAGCCCCAGCATTTT
CASSQDRVAAQPQHF
>many|TRBD1|TRBJ1-5|TRBV20-1
TGCAGTGCTACCCCAGCGGACAGGGGATACCAGCCCCAGCATTTT
CSATPADRGYQPQHF
>-|-|TRBJ2-7|TRBV11-1
TGTGCCAGCAGCTTTGGCTCGGGGCTTGACGAGCAGTACTTC
CASSFGSGLDEQYF
>few|-|TRBJ2-7|TRBV7-2
TGTGCCAGCAGCTTAATGATGGGGGTTATTTCCTACGAGCAGTACTTC
CASSLMMGVISYEQYF
>-|TRBD1|TRBJ2-7|TRBV10-3
TGTGCCATCACAAAGGGGGCCTCCTACGAGCAGTACTTC
CAITKGASYEQYF
>-|-|TRBJ1-2|TRBV11-2
TGTGCCAGCAGCTTAGATAGGCAGTCGAACCCAAACTATGGCTACACCTTC
CASSLDRQSNPNYGYTF
>-|-|TRBJ1-6|TRBV21-1
TGTGCCAGCAGCAAAGCGGGGGGCTTTATCAGACCCCTCCACTTT
CASSKAGGFIRPLHF
>-|-|TRBJ2-7|TRBV11-2
TGTGCCAGCAGCTTAGAAGGGGCAGTTAGCTCCTACGAGCAGTACTTC
CASSLEGAVSSYEQYF
>-|TRBD1|TRBJ2-5|TRBV20-1
TGCAGCCCCCGACAGGGCCCTTACAATGAGCAGTACTTC
CSPRQGPYNEQYF
>-|-|TRBJ1-1|TRBV7-2
TGTGCCAGCATCTCCCAGGGGTTGAACACTGAAGCTTTCTTT
CASISQGLNTEAFF
>-|-|TRBJ2-1|TRBV7-9
TGTGCCAGCAGCCCGCGGGACCGAATAGACAATGAGCAGTTCTTC
CASSPRDRIDNEQFF
>-|-|TRBJ2-3|TRBV14
TGTGCCAGCAGACCCCCCGGGGATACGCAGTATTTT
CASRPPGDTQYF
>-|-|TRBJ2-3|TRBV28
TGTGCCAGCAACCTGGCCGGGACTGCTACAGATACGCAGTATTTT
CASNLAGTATDTQYF
>-|-|TRBJ2-5|TRBV19
TGTGCCAGTAGAGCGGAGGTTTGGGAGACCCAGTACTTC
CASRAEVWETQYF
>-|TRBD2|TRBJ2-1|TRBV9
TGTGCCAGCAGCGCCCGGCTAGGCGGGACTAGCGGGGGAGTTGGGCCATACAATGAGCAGTTCTTC
CASSARLGGTSGGVGPYNEQFF
>-|-|TRBJ2-1|TRBV3-1
TGTGCCAGCAGCTCCTTGAATGTAAAGCAGTTCTTC
CASSSLNVKQFF
>once|-|TRBJ2-3|TRBV24-1
TGTGCCACCAGTGATTTTGGTACAGATACGCAGTATTTT
CATSDFGTDTQYF
>-|TRBD2|TRBJ2-1|TRBV5-1
TGCGCCAGCAGCTCGACTAGCACGGATGAGCAGTTCTTC
CASSSTSTDEQFF
>-|-|TRBJ2-7|TRBV9
TGTGCCAGCAGCGTAGGGCAGGCTGCCTACGAGCAGTACTTC
CASSVGQAAYEQYF